Listed below are T cell receptor beta chains from one sample, sequenced in a study of technical replicates of blood from several donors. Sequencing was performed with immunoSEQ multiplex PCR; in TCRdb, only in-frame clones are kept and a portion is missing. The profile shows fewer than 110,000 clones, 95% to 96% of them singletons. The sample consisted of T cells isolated from PBMCs. These receptors came from a human donor in good health. The CDR3 runs from the conserved cysteine through the conserved F or W. Each record gives: J gene, V gene, clone size, D gene, CDR3 DNA, CDR3 protein. A D gene is named only where the DNA matches it firmly. A row's size may be missing; if present it is once, few, many or a size class.

J: TRBJ1-4; V: TRBV5-1; size: -; D: -; DNA: TGCGCCAGCAGCTTGGTTGGGGGCCCAAGCCTTAATGAAAAACTGTTTTTT; CDR3: CASSLVGGPSLNEKLFF
J: TRBJ2-7; V: TRBV7-9; size: few; D: -; DNA: TGTGCCAGCAGCGGGGACACTCCCTACGAGCAGTACTTC; CDR3: CASSGDTPYEQYF
J: TRBJ2-7; V: TRBV6-5; size: -; D: TRBD1; DNA: TGTGCCAGCAGTTACTCCCTGGGACAGGGATTTAGACAGCAGTACTTC; CDR3: CASSYSLGQGFRQQYF
J: TRBJ2-7; V: TRBV2; size: -; D: -; DNA: TGTGCCAGCAGTGGGCTCTTGTACGAGCAGTACTTC; CDR3: CASSGLLYEQYF
J: TRBJ2-5; V: TRBV11-2; size: -; D: -; DNA: TGTGCCAGCAGCTTCCAGTTGGAGACCCAGTACTTC; CDR3: CASSFQLETQYF
J: TRBJ2-1; V: TRBV10-1; size: -; D: -; DNA: TGCGCCAGCAGTGTACAGGGCTTGAATGAGCAGTTCTTC; CDR3: CASSVQGLNEQFF
J: TRBJ2-7; V: TRBV10-2; size: -; D: TRBD2; DNA: TGCGCCAGCAGTGAACCCAGCGGGAGTTCCTACGAGCAGTACTTC; CDR3: CASSEPSGSSYEQYF
J: TRBJ2-1; V: TRBV6-6; size: once; D: -; DNA: TGTGCCAGCAGTGCTCTGGGACTCCTAGGGCAGTTCTTC; CDR3: CASSALGLLGQFF
J: TRBJ2-7; V: TRBV18; size: -; D: TRBD1; DNA: TGTGCCAGCTCACCGGGCATTATGGGACAGGGGGCCTACGAGCAGTACTTC; CDR3: CASSPGIMGQGAYEQYF
J: TRBJ1-2; V: TRBV19; size: -; D: TRBD1; DNA: TGTGCCAGTAATCAACCGGGACAGGGAAGTGGCTACACCTTC; CDR3: CASNQPGQGSGYTF
J: TRBJ1-2; V: TRBV19; size: -; D: TRBD1; DNA: TGTGCCAGTCTGGACTTGGGACAGCTCTATGGCTACACCTTC; CDR3: CASLDLGQLYGYTF
J: TRBJ1-3; V: TRBV4-2; size: -; D: -; DNA: TGTGCCAGCAGCCAAGATGGGGGGGAAGTAGGTGGAAACACCATATATTTT; CDR3: CASSQDGGEVGGNTIYF
J: TRBJ2-2; V: TRBV6-1; size: -; D: -; DNA: TGTGCCAGCGGCCGGGACAAGAACACCGGGGAGCTGTTTTTT; CDR3: CASGRDKNTGELFF
J: TRBJ1-2; V: TRBV5-1; size: once; D: -; DNA: TGCGCCAGCAGCTCAGGGCTGGACAGCTCCTACACCTTC; CDR3: CASSSGLDSSYTF
J: TRBJ1-4; V: TRBV29-1; size: -; D: -; DNA: TGCAGCGTTGAAGGCGACCGAGGAGGTGGTGAAAAACTGTTTTTT; CDR3: CSVEGDRGGGEKLFF
J: TRBJ2-7; V: TRBV11-2; size: -; D: TRBD1; DNA: TGTGCCAGCAGCGGCCAGGACAGGGGGTCCCCCTACGAGCAGTACTTC; CDR3: CASSGQDRGSPYEQYF
J: TRBJ2-7; V: TRBV11-3; size: -; D: TRBD1; DNA: TGTGCCAGCAGCGGGACAGGGAACGAGCAGTACTTC; CDR3: CASSGTGNEQYF
J: TRBJ1-3; V: TRBV29-1; size: -; D: -; DNA: TGCAGCGTTGCAGGGGAGCGGGGCTCTGGAAACACCATATATTTT; CDR3: CSVAGERGSGNTIYF
J: TRBJ1-1; V: TRBV11-3; size: -; D: -; DNA: TGTGCCAGCAGCCGCTACGCAGGTTCCTCTGAAGCTTTCTTT; CDR3: CASSRYAGSSEAFF
J: TRBJ1-1; V: TRBV30; size: -; D: TRBD1; DNA: TGTGCCTGGAGAGGGGACAGTATGAACACTGAAGCTTTCTTT; CDR3: CAWRGDSMNTEAFF
J: TRBJ2-6; V: TRBV19; size: -; D: -; DNA: TGTGCCAGTAGTCGACTCCCGGAATCTGGGGCCAACGTCCTGACTTTC; CDR3: CASSRLPESGANVLTF
J: TRBJ1-2; V: TRBV5-4; size: -; D: TRBD1; DNA: TGTGCCAGCAGCGCGCGGACAGGCCCTAACTATGGCTACACCTTC; CDR3: CASSARTGPNYGYTF
J: TRBJ2-7; V: TRBV7-9; size: -; D: -; DNA: TGTGCCAGCAGCTTAGAGGCCAGGAACTACGAGCAGTACTTC; CDR3: CASSLEARNYEQYF
J: TRBJ2-3; V: TRBV28; size: -; D: -; DNA: TGTGCCAGCAGTTTATTGGAGGGAAGCACAGATACGCAGTATTTT; CDR3: CASSLLEGSTDTQYF
J: TRBJ1-5; V: TRBV6-5; size: -; D: -; DNA: TGTGCCAGCAGTTACGGAGGGTACAATCAGCCCCAGCATTTT; CDR3: CASSYGGYNQPQHF
J: TRBJ1-1; V: TRBV30; size: -; D: -; DNA: TGTGCCTGGAGTCTGACAGGAGCCAACACTGAAGCTTTCTTT; CDR3: CAWSLTGANTEAFF
J: TRBJ1-1; V: TRBV12-5; size: -; D: TRBD1; DNA: TGTGCTAGTCGAACCCCCAGGACAGGGAACACTGAAGCTTTCTTT; CDR3: CASRTPRTGNTEAFF
J: TRBJ1-2; V: TRBV19; size: -; D: -; DNA: TGTGCCAGTGGGAGGGTCGGCTATGGCTACACCTTC; CDR3: CASGRVGYGYTF
J: TRBJ1-5; V: TRBV18; size: -; D: TRBD1; DNA: TGTGCCAGCTCACCACCGGCCGGAGGGGGCAGTCAGCCCCAGCATTTT; CDR3: CASSPPAGGGSQPQHF
J: TRBJ2-7; V: TRBV18; size: -; D: TRBD2; DNA: TGTGCCAGCTCACCACGGAGGACTAGCGGACCCTCCTACGAGCAGTACTTC; CDR3: CASSPRRTSGPSYEQYF
J: TRBJ1-2; V: TRBV5-4; size: -; D: -; DNA: TGTGCCAGCAGCTTGGTTCCTGGGGGAGGATATGGCTACACCTTC; CDR3: CASSLVPGGGYGYTF
J: TRBJ1-2; V: TRBV28; size: -; D: TRBD1; DNA: TGTGCCAGCAGTCCCCCGGGACAGGGAATTGGCTACACCTTC; CDR3: CASSPPGQGIGYTF
J: TRBJ2-1; V: TRBV11-2; size: once; D: TRBD2; DNA: TGTGCCAGCAGCATTAGCGGGAGGGCCGGAAATGAGCAGTTCTTC; CDR3: CASSISGRAGNEQFF
J: TRBJ2-3; V: TRBV28; size: -; D: TRBD2; DNA: TGTGCCAGCAGCCCCTCCGGGCGGGGGGACACAGATACGCAGTATTTT; CDR3: CASSPSGRGDTDTQYF
J: TRBJ2-5; V: TRBV5-4; size: -; D: TRBD2; DNA: TGTGCCAGCAGCCTTAGCGGGGAGACCCAGTACTTC; CDR3: CASSLSGETQYF
J: TRBJ2-5; V: TRBV13; size: -; D: TRBD2; DNA: TGTGCCAGCAGCGAAGGGACTACGCAAGAGACCCAGTACTTC; CDR3: CASSEGTTQETQYF
J: TRBJ2-3; V: TRBV6-1; size: -; D: TRBD1; DNA: TGTGCCAGCAGTTCCCTGCGACAGGGAACAGATACGCAGTATTTT; CDR3: CASSSLRQGTDTQYF
J: TRBJ2-1; V: TRBV10-3; size: -; D: TRBD1; DNA: TGTGCCATCAGTGTTCAGGGGGACTCCTACAATGAGCAGTTCTTC; CDR3: CAISVQGDSYNEQFF
J: TRBJ2-2; V: TRBV7-2; size: -; D: -; DNA: TGTGCCAGCAGCTTTAGTCTGTCCGGGGAGCTGTTTTTT; CDR3: CASSFSLSGELFF
J: TRBJ1-5; V: TRBV4-1; size: -; D: -; DNA: TGCGCCAGCAGCCAGAATCCGGCGGGACGGAGGCATCAGCCCCAGCATTTT; CDR3: CASSQNPAGRRHQPQHF
J: TRBJ1-4; V: TRBV6-5; size: -; D: -; DNA: TGTGCCAGCAGTTCCAACACATTATTATCTAATGAAAAACTGTTTTTT; CDR3: CASSSNTLLSNEKLFF
J: TRBJ1-1; V: TRBV6-1; size: -; D: TRBD1; DNA: TGTGCCAGCAGTGCCCCACAGGGGAGTACTGAAGCTTTCTTT; CDR3: CASSAPQGSTEAFF
J: TRBJ1-4; V: TRBV6-5; size: -; D: -; DNA: TGTGCCAGCAGGTCTTACAATACCCCAAATGAAAAACTGTTTTTT; CDR3: CASRSYNTPNEKLFF
J: TRBJ1-5; V: TRBV7-9; size: once; D: -; DNA: TGTGCCAGCAGCTTGGGAAGGGGTAATCAGCCCCAGCATTTT; CDR3: CASSLGRGNQPQHF
J: TRBJ2-7; V: TRBV4-1; size: -; D: -; DNA: TGCGCCAGCAGCCAAGCGCCGGGACTCTCCTTTTACGAGCAGTACTTC; CDR3: CASSQAPGLSFYEQYF
J: TRBJ1-1; V: TRBV7-9; size: once; D: TRBD1; DNA: TGTGCCAGCAGCGTGCCCGGGACAGCGACGGTGAACACTGAAGCTTTCTTT; CDR3: CASSVPGTATVNTEAFF
J: TRBJ1-1; V: TRBV4-1; size: -; D: TRBD1; DNA: TGCGCCAGCAGCCCTCGACAGGGTTCCATGAACACTGAAGCTTTCTTT; CDR3: CASSPRQGSMNTEAFF
J: TRBJ1-2; V: TRBV6-5; size: -; D: -; DNA: TGTGCCAGCAGTTACGACCAGGGAACCTATGGCTACACCTTC; CDR3: CASSYDQGTYGYTF
J: TRBJ2-1; V: TRBV19; size: -; D: TRBD2; DNA: TGTGCCAGTAGTATCAATAGCGGGGCTCACAATGAGCAGTTCTTC; CDR3: CASSINSGAHNEQFF
J: TRBJ2-7; V: TRBV6-5; size: -; D: TRBD2; DNA: TGTGCCAGCAGTTACTCCCCCCTAGCGGAGAAACAGTACTTC; CDR3: CASSYSPLAEKQYF
J: TRBJ1-2; V: TRBV28; size: -; D: -; DNA: TGTGCCAGCAGTTCCGAATCGACAGTTGGCTACACCTTC; CDR3: CASSSESTVGYTF
J: TRBJ1-1; V: TRBV7-9; size: -; D: -; DNA: TGTGCCAGCACCTCCCTAGGGGTGAACACTGAAGCTTTCTTT; CDR3: CASTSLGVNTEAFF
J: TRBJ1-2; V: TRBV19; size: -; D: -; DNA: TGTGCCAGTAGTATAGATTGGCAGGCCCTGTTTAACTATGGCTACACCTTC; CDR3: CASSIDWQALFNYGYTF
J: TRBJ2-1; V: TRBV15; size: -; D: -; DNA: TGTGCCACCAGCACAGGGAATGAGCAGTTCTTC; CDR3: CATSTGNEQFF
J: TRBJ1-2; V: TRBV28; size: -; D: -; DNA: TGTGCCAGCAGTAGTTCCCAGGGCCCTATTAACTATGGCTACACCTTC; CDR3: CASSSSQGPINYGYTF
J: TRBJ1-6; V: TRBV9; size: -; D: -; DNA: TGTGCCAGCAGCGCCGACAGGACAGTCTCGTCTCTCCACTTT; CDR3: CASSADRTVSSLHF
J: TRBJ2-7; V: TRBV28; size: -; D: TRBD1; DNA: TGTGCCAGCGGGCCAGGGGGTTCCTACGAGCAGTACTTC; CDR3: CASGPGGSYEQYF
J: TRBJ2-3; V: TRBV10-1; size: -; D: TRBD2; DNA: TGCGCCAGCAGGGCCTCGGGGGGAGATACGCAGTATTTT; CDR3: CASRASGGDTQYF
J: TRBJ1-5; V: TRBV6-1; size: -; D: -; DNA: TGTGCCAGCAGTGAATTCGGGGATCAGCCCCAGCATTTT; CDR3: CASSEFGDQPQHF
J: TRBJ1-4; V: TRBV6-6; size: -; D: TRBD1; DNA: TGTGCCAGCAGTACCCCGACAGGGTTTTTTGAAAAACTGTTTTTT; CDR3: CASSTPTGFFEKLFF